These 31 T cell receptor beta chains were all obtained from the same sample, sequenced in a study of T cell changes during pregnancy in multiple sclerosis. The assay was immunoSEQ multiplex PCR, and TCRdb's table has in-frame clones only and misses some. The sample consists of about 31,000 clones, about nine tenths of them appearing once. This material consisted of CD8+ T cells from peripheral blood mononuclear cells, taken in the first trimester of pregnancy. These receptor sequences come from a female donor with multiple sclerosis, enrolled in a pregnancy study.

The chain couples TRBV2 to TRBJ2-3; 7 nucleotides align to TRBD1. V lost 6 bases, J lost 5 bases, and 11 bases stayed unmatched. The length of the CDR3 is 15 residues. Germline assignment: CDR1 SNHLY and CDR2 FYNNEI. The CDR3 region is CASRDGTAPGDTQYF. For the CDR3, the DNA is TGTGCCAGCAGGGACGGGACAGCCCCTGGAGATACGCAGTATTTT.

The chain is built from TRBV6-1 and TRBJ1-5, with 9 bases lining up with TRBD1. The CDR3 extends over 14 amino acids. The germline V gene encodes CDR1 MNHNS and CDR2 SASEGT. J lost 7 bases, V lost 7 bases, and 8 bases had no gene match. The CDR3 loop is CASKDGTGYQPQHF. The CDR3 bases are TGTGCCAGCAAGGACGGGACAGGGTACCAGCCCCAGCATTTT.

About this clone itself: Other DNA variants within this sample encode the same CDR3. V and J are TRBV6-1 and TRBJ1-5, with D unresolved. CDR3 length equals 13 residues. The germline gives CDR1 MNHNS, CDR2 SASEGT. Trimming cost V 10 bases and J 7 bases, with 17 bases left between them. DNA of the CDR3: TGTGCCATCTCGAACACAGAAACCCAGCCCCAGCATTTT. This translates into CAISNTETQPQHF.

The genes are TRBV28 and TRBJ2-1, with D tentatively TRBD2 (5 bases). Trimming pared 7 bases from V and 0 bases from J, leaving 13 bases between. Germline V lookup: CDR1 MDHEN, CDR2 SYDVKM. This CDR3 comprises 15 residues. The DNA of the CDR3 is TGTGCCAGCACACCCGAGGGTCGCTCCTACAATGAGCAGTTCTTC. It encodes CASTPEGRSYNEQFF.

This sequence joins TRBV13 and TRBJ2-7, with 7 bases lining up with TRBD1. Germline lookup yields CDR1 PRHDT and CDR2 FYEKMQ (reference sequence). Trimming at V came to 0 bases and at J to 2 bases, leaving 1 base not matched to a gene. The CDR3 runs to 14 residues. CDR3 sequence reads: CASSLGGTAYEQYF. CDR3 DNA sequence: TGTGCCAGCAGCTTAGGTGGGACAGCCTACGAGCAGTACTTC.

The genes are TRBV2 and TRBJ2-1; a possible D gene is TRBD1 (6 bases). Between the trimmed V and J ends, which lost 11 bases and 1 base, there was a span of 18 bases. This CDR3 region has 15 residues. CDR1 is SNHLY, CDR2 FYNNEI, per germline. The CDR3 region has the DNA TGTGCCGTAGGTTCGGGGACAAGGTCCTACAATGAGCAGTTCTTC. It translates to CAVGSGTRSYNEQFF.

This chain uses TRBV5-3 with TRBJ2-2; maybe TRBD1 (6 bases). TRBV5-3 is noted as an ORF with a role that remains uncertain. V was trimmed by 10 bases and J by 4 bases, leaving 26 bases between them. There are 17 residues in the CDR3. The CDR3 nucleotides are TGTGCCGCACCGGCACAGGGTATAAGACTGAGCACCGGGGAGCTGTTTTTT. Amino acids: CAAPAQGIRLSTGELFF.

Turning to this clone: Compared with germline, one end of the junction differs, possibly owing to a read error. V usage is TRBV28 and J usage is TRBJ1-5, with 7 bases that match TRBD1. Germline lookup yields CDR1 MDHEN and CDR2 SYDVKM. The CDR3 has 17 residues. CDR3 loop: CDSSSGKGAYNNQPQHF. For the CDR3, the DNA is TGTGACAGCAGTTCCGGTAAGGGGGCGTATAACAATCAGCCCCAGCATTTT.

The chain joins TRBV11-2 to TRBJ2-3, with 7 bases aligning to TRBD1. J was trimmed by 5 bases and V by 4 bases; bases with no gene match: 15. The CDR3 is 17 amino acids. Germline CDR1 and CDR2: SGHAT and FQNNGV. CDR3 sequence (DNA): TGTGCCAGCAGCTCCAACGCTCGACAGGGAGCAATAGATACGCAGTATTTT. It codes for CASSSNARQGAIDTQYF.

This chain links TRBV19 with TRBJ1-2; 10 bases map to TRBD1. The CDR3 extends over 13 amino acids. Germline CDR1 and CDR2: LNHDA and SQIVND (reference sequence). V lost 8 bases to trimming and J lost 10 bases; unmatched junction nucleotides: 10. The DNA for the CDR3 is TGTGCCAGTGAACCGGGACAGGGGCTCGACTACACCTTC. It codes for CASEPGQGLDYTF. Together with reference TRBV19 and TRBJ1-2, the CDR3 gives the full variable domain: DGGITQSPKYLFRKEGQNVTLSCEQNLNHDAMYWYRQDPGQGLRLIYYSQIVNDFQKGDIAEGYSVSREKKESFPLTVTSAQKNPTAFYLCASEPGQGLDYTFGSGTRLTVV.

V is TRBV7-8 and J is TRBJ2-3; D ambiguous. This CDR3 is built from 13 residues. Per the germline V gene, CDR1 is SGHVS and CDR2 is FQNEAQ. V dropped 2 bases and J dropped 1 base, with 4 bases sitting between them. The CDR3 sequence is CASSLYRTDTQYF. The CDR3 bases are TGTGCCAGCAGCTTATATCGCACAGATACGCAGTATTTT. The variable domain in full, with the rest retrieved from reference TRBV7-8 and TRBJ2-3, is GAGVSQSPRYKVAKRGQDVALRCDPISGHVSLFWYQQALGQGPEFLTYFQNEAQLDKSGLPSDRFFAERPEGSVSTLKIQRTQQEDSAVYLCASSLYRTDTQYFGPGTRLTVL.

The gene calls are TRBV11-2 and TRBJ2-1; no reliable D call. Germline CDR1 and CDR2: SGHAT and FQNNGV. This CDR3 spans 12 amino acids. The V end lost 8 bases, the J end lost 9 bases, and 14 bases lay between the germline ends. CDR3 in DNA: TGTGCCAGCCTCCCGGTGGTTGGTGAGCAGTTCTTC. Amino acids: CASLPVVGEQFF.

This clone has only one observation. CDR3 sequence (DNA): TGCGCCAGCAGCCATGACGACAGGGACAACTATGGCTACACCTTC. This translates into CASSHDDRDNYGYTF. The chain combines TRBV4-3 with TRBJ1-2; TRBD1 matches 7 bases. Germline V lookup: CDR1 LGHNA, CDR2 YSLEER. Trimming cost V 3 bases and J 2 bases; bases outside gene matches: 6. This CDR3 contains 15 residues.

CDR3 protein: CASRAGEGVSYEQYF. The CDR3 region has the DNA TGTGCCAGCAGGGCGGGGGAAGGGGTATCCTACGAGCAGTACTTC. V is TRBV27 and J is TRBJ2-7; 7 bases agree with TRBD2. Germline-derived CDR1 and CDR2 are MNHEY and SMNVEV (reference sequence). This CDR3 has 15 amino acids. The V gene end was trimmed by 6 bases and the J gene end by 1 base; junction bases not matched to a gene: 9.

The chain uses TRBV6-5 and TRBJ1-1; D may be TRBD1 (6 bases). Germline V gene lookup returns CDR1 MNHEY and CDR2 SVGAGI. The CDR3 has 14 residues. V dropped 2 bases and J dropped 5 bases, with 12 bases sitting between them. The CDR3 loop reads CASSYVGARTEAFF. CDR3 coding DNA: TGTGCCAGCAGTTACGTGGGGGCGCGGACTGAAGCTTTCTTT.

The rearrangement uses TRBV30 and TRBJ2-1, with D possibly TRBD2 on 5 matching bases. CDR3 length: 12 residues. Trimming cost V 2 bases and J 6 bases, with 8 bases left between them. Germline values: CDR1 GTSNPN, CDR2 SVGIG (reference sequence). CDR3 residues: CAWSYLANEQFF. As DNA, the CDR3 is TGTGCCTGGAGTTATCTAGCCAATGAGCAGTTCTTC.

The V and J genes are TRBV7-9 and TRBJ2-6; 9 bases are a match to TRBD2. CDR3 size: 18 residues. Germline CDR1 is SEHNR and CDR2 is FQNEAQ (reference sequence). J gave up 4 bases and V 5 bases, and 12 bases lay outside the gene matches. Here the CDR3 reads CASSVIAGVSAGANVLTF. Written as DNA, the CDR3 is TGTGCCAGCAGCGTTATAGCGGGAGTGTCCGCAGGGGCCAACGTCCTGACTTTC.

The V gene is TRBV7-9, the J gene TRBJ2-3, with D tentatively TRBD2 (7 bases). Germline CDR1 and CDR2: SEHNR and FQNEAQ (reference sequence). CDR3 length: 18 amino acids. Trimming cost V 1 base and J 0 bases, with 17 bases left between them. CDR3 in amino acids: CASSLDWGGSPSTDTQYF. CDR3 coding DNA: TGTGCCAGCAGCTTAGATTGGGGGGGCAGTCCCAGCACAGATACGCAGTATTTT. The full variable domain, completed using reference TRBV7-9 and TRBJ2-3, is DTGVSQNPRHKITKRGQNVTFRCDPISEHNRLYWYRQTLGQGPEFLTYFQNEAQLEKSRLLSDRFSAERPKGSFSTLEIQRTEQGDSAMYLCASSLDWGGSPSTDTQYFGPGTRLTVL.

The genes are TRBV9 and TRBJ2-7; 7 nucleotides line up with TRBD1. Germline-derived CDR1 and CDR2 are SGDLS and YYNGEE. This CDR3 comprises 14 residues. Trimming removed 3 bases from V and 7 bases from J; junction bases left unmatched: 10. CDR3: CASSGPGTDVEQYF. DNA of the CDR3: TGTGCCAGCAGCGGGCCTGGGACAGACGTTGAGCAGTACTTC. Full variable domain (remainder filled in from reference TRBV9 and TRBJ2-7): DSGVTQTPKHLITATGQRVTLRCSPRSGDLSVYWYQQSLDQGLQFLIQYYNGEERAKGNILERFSAQQFPDLHSELNLSSLELGDSALYFCASSGPGTDVEQYFGPGTRLTVT.

J is TRBJ1-1 and V is TRBV6-5; TRBD1 is a possible D gene (5 bases). The CDR3 runs 12 residues. Trimming stripped 2 bases from V and 4 bases from J, with 5 bases between. Germline CDR1 is MNHEY and CDR2 is SVGAGI. CDR3 nucleotide sequence: TGTGCCAGCAGTTACGACAGCACTGAAGCTTTCTTT. Translation gives CASSYDSTEAFF.

This rearrangement joins TRBV7-2 to TRBJ2-7; D gene unclear. Per the germline V gene, CDR1 is SGHTA and CDR2 is FQGNSA. V was shortened by 1 base and J by 4 bases, with 8 bases between the two germline ends. The CDR3 totals 13 residues. The CDR3, as DNA: TGTGCCAGCAGCTTAGGCGCGCGGTACGAGCAGTACTTC. This sequence encodes CASSLGARYEQYF.

The chain employs TRBV6-6 and TRBJ1-5; weak D call: TRBD1 (5 bases). The CDR3 sequence is 15 residues long. V was shortened by 2 bases and J by 6 bases, with 14 bases between the two germline ends. In germline, CDR1 is MNHNY, CDR2 SVGAGI (reference sequence). The CDR3: CASSYEGRGGQPQHF. DNA for the CDR3: TGTGCCAGCAGTTACGAGGGGCGGGGAGGTCAGCCCCAGCATTTT.

The chain recombines TRBV14 with TRBJ2-1; D is perhaps TRBD2 (5 bases). The CDR3 runs 16 residues. The V end lost 0 bases, the J end lost 3 bases, and 12 bases lay between the germline ends. CDR1 and CDR2 (germline): SGHDN, FVKESK. This chain's CDR3 is CASSQDTRADYNEQFF. In DNA form, the CDR3 reads TGTGCCAGCAGCCAAGATACTCGAGCGGACTACAATGAGCAGTTCTTC. Supplemented by reference TRBV14 and TRBJ2-1, the full variable domain reads EAGVTQFPSHSVIEKGQTVTLRCDPISGHDNLYWYRRVMGKEIKFLLHFVKESKQDESGMPNNRFLAERTGGTYSTLKVQPAELEDSGVYFCASSQDTRADYNEQFFGPGTRLTVL.

The V call is TRBV4-3, the J call TRBJ2-4, with 11 bases lining up with TRBD2. Trimming cost V 1 base and J 0 bases; bases outside gene matches: 14. CDR1 and CDR2 from the germline V gene are LGHNA and YSLEER. The CDR3 consists of 21 residues. The CDR3 protein is CASSQVAGGQVSLLAKNIQYF. CDR3 coding DNA: TGCGCCAGCAGCCAAGTAGCGGGGGGGCAAGTCTCTTTATTAGCCAAAAACATTCAGTACTTC.

The chain carries TRBV18 and TRBJ2-7, with 11 positions matching TRBD2. From germline, CDR1 is KGHSH and CDR2 LQKENI. This CDR3 is 20 amino acids long. The trim removed 5 bases at V and 5 bases at J, leaving 23 bases unmatched. CDR3 loop: CASSSDSQPGLAVIGDEQYF. The CDR3 region has the DNA TGTGCCAGCTCAAGCGACTCCCAACCGGGACTAGCGGTGATTGGGGACGAGCAGTACTTC.

The CDR3 bases are TGTGCCAGCAGTGACGGGACAGGCGATAGCTCTGGGGCCAACGTCCTGACTTTC. The encoded protein is CASSDGTGDSSGANVLTF. This rearrangement joins TRBV6-4 to TRBJ2-6; TRBD1 matches 8 bases. This CDR3 is 18 amino acids long. V was pared by 2 bases and J by 0 bases, with 6 bases of the junction left unmatched. CDR1 is MRHNA, CDR2 SNTAGT, per germline.

The rearrangement links TRBV6-1 to TRBJ2-1, with 7 bases that match TRBD1. CDR3 length: 15 amino acids. CDR1 and CDR2 from the germline V gene are MNHNS and SASEGT. V shed 1 base, J shed 4 bases, and the junction held 4 bases outside the gene matches. The CDR3 sequence is CASSEDGTAYNEQFF. For the CDR3, the DNA is TGTGCCAGCAGTGAAGACGGGACAGCATACAATGAGCAGTTCTTC.

The V gene is TRBV28, the J gene TRBJ2-7; D not certain. Germline CDR1 and CDR2: MDHEN and SYDVKM. V lost 2 bases to trimming and J lost 2 bases, with 4 bases between them. CDR3 length: 12 amino acids. CDR3 loop: CASSLPAYEQYF. CDR3 DNA: TGTGCCAGCAGTTTACCAGCCTACGAGCAGTACTTC.

The chain employs TRBV27 and TRBJ2-3; 10 bases are a match to TRBD2. V gave up 7 bases and J gave up 1 base; unmatched junction bases: 5. The CDR3 extends over 15 amino acids. Germline V gives CDR1 MNHEY, CDR2 SMNVEV (reference sequence). CDR3 sequence reads: CASISGTSGTDTQYF. The CDR3 DNA follows: TGTGCCAGCATCTCTGGGACTAGCGGCACAGATACGCAGTATTTT.

This sequence joins TRBV5-6 and TRBJ1-1; 7 bases are shared with TRBD1. Germline CDR1 reads SGHDT; CDR2 reads YYEEEE. J lost 4 bases, V lost 0 bases, and 3 bases had no gene match. This CDR3 is 14 amino acids long. The CDR3 DNA is TGTGCCAGCAGCTTGGGACAGGGCGGCACTGAAGCTTTCTTT. Its protein is CASSLGQGGTEAFF.

This chain joins TRBV6-4 and TRBJ1-5; possible D gene TRBD1, 6 bases. Germline CDR1 and CDR2: MRHNA and SNTAGT. The CDR3 is 16 residues long. The germline V and J ends were trimmed by 8 bases and 1 base, with 18 bases remaining between them. As DNA, the CDR3 is TGTGCCAGCTCCCCGCCCGAGGGGGTAAGCAATCAGCCCCAGCATTTT. It translates to CASSPPEGVSNQPQHF.